These T cell receptor beta chains were read from a single sample in a study of T cells in Graves' hyperthyroidism and ophthalmopathy. TCRdb reanalysed the multiplex PCR reads using MiXCR and keeps one entry per CDR3 protein. This repertoire shows 490,000 or so distinct CDR3 sequences, 15% to 20% found once; its top ten account for about half. Specimen: blood. The receptors stem from a man aged 40-50 years with Graves' ophthalmopathy. CDR3s include the opening cysteine and the closing phenylalanine or tryptophan. A row's size may be missing; if present it is once, few, many or a size class.

v_call,clone_size,j_call,cdr3_aa
TRBV7-8,few,TRBJ1-3,CASSSNAPSGRNTIYF
TRBV2,many,TRBJ2-5,CASSGTGQETQYF
TRBV7-3,few,TRBJ2-1,CASRASGGLLDEQFF
TRBV5-6,few,TRBJ2-5,CASSHPTSGGQETQYF
TRBV25-1,-,TRBJ2-2,CASREDRDWGTGELFF
TRBV20-1,-,TRBJ2-7,CSAPSGASYEQYF
TRBV6-1,-,TRBJ1-1,CANSEWGGTEAFF
TRBV20-1,many,TRBJ2-1,CSASSLAGGDNEQFF
TRBV6-1,many,TRBJ1-1,CASSEASLLGTEAFF
TRBV5-1,many,TRBJ1-6,CASSPGTADNSPLHF
TRBV28,many,TRBJ2-7,CASSDSGLPSSYEQYF
TRBV6-1,-,TRBJ1-5,CASSPVGAGNQPQHF
TRBV10-3,-,TRBJ1-2,CAISGAGGEASYTF
TRBV27,few,TRBJ1-2,CASSPTGQRGYTF
TRBV5-5,-,TRBJ2-7,CASSADRVDEQYF
TRBV5-1,-,TRBJ2-1,CASSLSGTGGEQFF
TRBV20-1,-,TRBJ2-1,CSAISGTSYNEQFF
TRBV4-2,-,TRBJ2-1,CASSQVGAAGGASSYNEQFF
TRBV7-2,many,TRBJ2-3,CASSLSRDQDTQYF
TRBV2,many,TRBJ2-2,CASETNTGELFF
TRBV29-1,-,TRBJ2-1,CSVEGQAGRYNEQFF
TRBV5-6,-,TRBJ2-6,CASSPGLSSGANVLTF